This is a list of T cell receptor beta chains from one sample in a study of blood T cell repertoires in COVID-19. Measured with immunoSEQ multiplex PCR; TCRdb has only the in-frame clones, and not every one. The data show 40,000 to 65,000 clones, with about 82% seen just once and 12% held by the top ten. The sample taken for sequencing was peripheral blood. Receptors originate from a man aged 65 to 79 with active COVID-19. The CDR3 runs from the conserved cysteine through the conserved F or W. D genes are given only for firm matches. Size is stated for part of the rows, as once, few or many counts, or as a class when the clone is expanded.

d_gene	v_gene	abundance	j_gene	CDR3aa	CDR3nt
TRBD1	TRBV6-5	NA	TRBJ1-3	CASSLQGAYGNTIYF	TGTGCCAGCAGTTTACAGGGGGCATACGGAAACACCATATATTTT
TRBD1	TRBV5-1	NA	TRBJ1-1	CASSPDRVDTEAFF	TGCGCCAGCAGCCCCGACAGGGTTGACACTGAAGCTTTCTTT
TRBD1	TRBV5-4	NA	TRBJ2-2	CASSSRTGGPTGELFF	TGTGCCAGCAGCTCCCGTACAGGGGGCCCTACCGGGGAGCTGTTTTTT
TRBD1	TRBV11-2	NA	TRBJ2-7	CASSARQGGYEQYF	TGTGCCAGCAGCGCCCGACAGGGGGGCTACGAGCAGTACTTC
NA	TRBV27	NA	TRBJ1-2	CASSWSRQGGNGYTF	TGTGCCAGCAGCTGGTCGCGGCAGGGAGGGAATGGCTACACCTTC
TRBD2	TRBV13	NA	TRBJ2-2	CASSPRLAGDTGELFF	TGTGCCAGCAGCCCACGACTAGCTGGGGACACCGGGGAGCTGTTTTTT
NA	TRBV7-2	NA	TRBJ2-3	CASSQRGWDTQYF	TGTGCCAGCAGCCAGAGGGGGTGGGATACGCAGTATTTT
NA	TRBV29-1	NA	TRBJ1-2	CSVLTSDSSGYTF	TGCAGCGTTCTTACCTCGGACTCCAGCGGCTACACCTTC
TRBD2	TRBV7-3	NA	TRBJ2-3	CASSFSISGGLDTQYF	TGTGCCAGCAGCTTTTCGATTAGCGGGGGGTTAGATACGCAGTATTTT
NA	TRBV6-5	NA	TRBJ2-2	CASSNRGGNTGELFF	TGTGCCAGCAGTAACAGGGGAGGGAACACCGGGGAGCTGTTTTTT
TRBD1	TRBV6-6	NA	TRBJ2-7	CASSLDRGQEQYF	TGTGCCAGCTCGCTGGACAGGGGGCAAGAGCAGTACTTC
TRBD2	TRBV6-6	NA	TRBJ2-3	CASRTPAGGHTDTQYF	TGTGCCAGCAGGACCCCAGCGGGGGGGCACACAGATACGCAGTATTTT
TRBD1	TRBV7-9	NA	TRBJ2-3	CASSFRQGELTDTQYF	TGTGCCAGCAGCTTCCGACAGGGGGAATTGACAGATACGCAGTATTTT
TRBD1	TRBV2	NA	TRBJ1-4	CASSRDRLLEKLFF	TGTGCCAGCAGTCGGGACAGACTCCTAGAAAAACTGTTTTTT
TRBD2	TRBV24-1	NA	TRBJ2-2	CATSDPGRYGELFF	TGTGCCACCAGTGACCCCGGGAGGTACGGGGAGCTGTTTTTT
TRBD1	TRBV5-5	once	TRBJ1-1	CASSWKLILDRGITEAFF	TGTGCCAGCAGCTGGAAACTGATACTGGACAGGGGAATCACTGAAGCTTTCTTT
NA	TRBV27	NA	TRBJ2-2	CASSTRGAGTGELFF	TGTGCCAGCAGCACCCGGGGGGCGGGCACCGGGGAGCTGTTTTTT
NA	TRBV6-2/TRBV6-3	NA	TRBJ2-7	CASSYRESYEQYF	TGTGCCAGCAGTTACCGGGAGTCCTACGAGCAGTACTTC
NA	TRBV7-3	NA	TRBJ2-4	CASSSTDGENIQYF	TGTGCCAGCAGCTCTACGGACGGGGAAAACATTCAGTACTTC
NA	TRBV15	NA	TRBJ2-4	CATSRDLAKNIQYF	TGTGCCACCAGCAGAGACCTAGCCAAAAACATTCAGTACTTC
TRBD1	TRBV5-1	NA	TRBJ2-3	CASTKGAHPSTDTQYF	TGCGCCAGCACCAAGGGGGCCCACCCTAGCACAGATACGCAGTATTTT
TRBD2	TRBV3-1/TRBV3-2	NA	TRBJ2-1	CASSPVAGGLTEQFF	TGTGCCAGCAGCCCAGTAGCGGGGGGGCTCACTGAGCAGTTCTTC
NA	TRBV7-9	NA	TRBJ1-1	CASSLEGGWTEAFF	TGTGCCAGCAGCTTAGAAGGGGGATGGACTGAAGCTTTCTTT
NA	TRBV19	NA	TRBJ1-4	CASSPGVLRSEKLFF	TGTGCCAGTAGCCCCGGGGTCCTCCGGAGCGAAAAACTGTTTTTT
NA	TRBV7-2	NA	TRBJ1-2	CASSVAGGNNYGYTF	TGTGCCAGCAGCGTAGCGGGGGGAAATAACTATGGCTACACCTTC
NA	TRBV11-2	NA	TRBJ1-3	CASSGQGPRNTIYF	TGTGCCAGCAGCGGCCAGGGGCCTCGAAACACCATATATTTT
NA	TRBV6-2/TRBV6-3	NA	TRBJ1-1	CASSYRSGGNRNTEAFF	TGTGCCAGCAGTTACCGATCGGGAGGCAACCGGAACACTGAAGCTTTCTTT
NA	TRBV6-5	NA	TRBJ1-2	CASSLTPYYGYTF	TGTGCCAGCAGTCTCACACCATACTATGGCTACACCTTC
NA	TRBV18	NA	TRBJ2-1	CASSPSSPVRNEQFF	TGTGCCAGCTCACCATCATCGCCCGTTCGGAATGAGCAGTTCTTC
NA	TRBV21-1	NA	TRBJ1-5	CASSNRPGQPFPHSNQPQHF	TGTGCCAGCAGCAACAGACCGGGACAGCCGTTCCCTCATAGCAATCAGCCCCAGCATTTT
NA	TRBV13	NA	TRBJ2-3	CASSLVPRGTDTQYF	TGTGCCAGCAGCTTAGTCCCCCGCGGCACAGATACGCAGTATTTT
TRBD2	TRBV11-2	NA	TRBJ2-1	CASIFSGFPSSYNEQFF	TGTGCCAGCATCTTTAGCGGGTTTCCTAGCTCCTACAATGAGCAGTTCTTC
NA	TRBV7-2	NA	TRBJ1-2	CASSLGVGGAGYGYTF	TGTGCCAGCAGCCTCGGCGTGGGAGGGGCTGGGTATGGCTACACCTTC
NA	TRBV3-1/TRBV3-2	NA	TRBJ1-1	CASSHTVGGGSTEAFF	TGTGCCAGCAGCCATACCGTAGGGGGGGGAAGCACTGAAGCTTTCTTT
NA	TRBV7-2	NA	TRBJ2-2	CASSPDFTGELFF	TGTGCCAGCAGCCCTGACTTCACCGGGGAGCTGTTTTTT
TRBD1	TRBV7-3	NA	TRBJ1-1	CASSLIRQGKNTEAFF	TGTGCCAGCAGCTTAATCCGACAGGGCAAGAACACTGAAGCTTTCTTT
NA	TRBV19	NA	TRBJ1-5	CASTLTGNQPQHF	TGTGCCAGTACCCTCACAGGGAATCAGCCCCAGCATTTT
TRBD1	TRBV19	NA	TRBJ1-2	CASRITGTGRNYGYTF	TGTGCCAGTAGGATTACCGGGACAGGGAGAAACTATGGCTACACCTTC
TRBD1	TRBV9	NA	TRBJ1-5	CASSVGQGRGQPQHF	TGTGCCAGCAGCGTAGGACAGGGGCGAGGTCAGCCCCAGCATTTT
TRBD1	TRBV25-1	NA	TRBJ2-3	CASSSTGGTGDTQYF	TGTGCCAGCTCTTCGACAGGGGGCACCGGAGATACGCAGTATTTT
NA	TRBV7-2	NA	TRBJ1-1	CASSLRSRSANTEAFF	TGTGCCAGCAGCTTACGATCAAGGAGTGCGAACACTGAAGCTTTCTTT
TRBD2	TRBV18	NA	TRBJ2-7	CASSETSGGYEQYF	TGTGCCAGCTCAGAGACTAGCGGGGGGTACGAGCAGTACTTC
TRBD1	TRBV5-1	few	TRBJ2-3	CASSPGTARGLDTQYF	TGCGCCAGCAGCCCTGGAACTGCCAGGGGGCTAGATACGCAGTATTTT
TRBD2	TRBV9	NA	TRBJ2-5	CASSVQGGETQYF	TGTGCCAGCAGCGTTCAGGGAGGGGAGACCCAGTACTTC
TRBD1	TRBV5-1	once	TRBJ2-2	CASSLDRGNTGELFF	TGCGCCAGCAGCTTGGACAGGGGCAACACCGGGGAGCTGTTTTTT
TRBD1	TRBV4-1	NA	TRBJ1-3	CASSQRTGVDSGNTIYF	TGCGCCAGCAGCCAACGGACAGGGGTCGATTCTGGAAACACCATATATTTT
TRBD2	TRBV5-1	few	TRBJ2-7	CASSPGTSKSYEQYF	TGCGCCAGCAGCCCCGGGACTAGCAAATCCTACGAGCAGTACTTC
NA	TRBV5-4	NA	TRBJ1-1	CASRAWGGTEAFF	TGTGCCAGCAGAGCGTGGGGAGGCACTGAAGCTTTCTTT
TRBD1	TRBV6-5	NA	TRBJ2-7	CASRQTGGQYEQYF	TGTGCCAGCAGACAGACAGGGGGCCAATACGAGCAGTACTTC
NA	TRBV18	NA	TRBJ2-5	CASSPGLGGQETQYF	TGTGCCAGCTCACCCGGACTGGGCGGCCAAGAGACCCAGTACTTC
TRBD1	TRBV5-6	NA	TRBJ2-4	CASSRGQGKNIQYF	TGTGCCAGCAGCCGGGGACAGGGCAAAAACATTCAGTACTTC
TRBD1	TRBV19	NA	TRBJ2-2	CASSNPTGLNTGELFF	TGTGCCAGTAGTAACCCGACAGGGTTAAACACCGGGGAGCTGTTTTTT
TRBD2	TRBV5-1	few	TRBJ2-2	CASSLAAGANTGELFF	TGCGCCAGCAGCTTGGCGGCGGGGGCGAACACCGGGGAGCTGTTTTTT